The TCR beta chain under discussion was sequenced for a study of blood T cell repertoires in COVID-19. Study background: Whether acute or convalescent, the COVID-19 samples came from the United States, Italy and Spain. PBMCs, B-cell-depleted T cells, or T cells provided the cDNA or gDNA that made up the material.

Trimming cost V 8 bases and J 7 bases; bases outside gene matches: 6. The CDR3 extends over 13 amino acids. CDR1 is SNHLY, CDR2 FYNNEI, per germline. Original handling: From reference gene primer amplification, estimates of nucleated cell counts were derived. Produced via immunoSEQ multiplex PCR; TCRdb's table is partial and in-frame only. The DNA was the basis for D and trimming; V, J and clone size are from that table. The table records tens of thousands of clones, around 90% of them present only once. The genes are TRBV2 and TRBJ1-2; 11 nucleotides line up with TRBD1. Material for sequencing was peripheral blood. The sequence came from a man between 60 and 70 years old with acute or convalescent COVID-19. In nucleotides, the CDR3 is TGTGCCAGCTTGGGACAGGGGGTCGGTGGCTACACCTTC. Translating it yields CASLGQGVGGYTF.